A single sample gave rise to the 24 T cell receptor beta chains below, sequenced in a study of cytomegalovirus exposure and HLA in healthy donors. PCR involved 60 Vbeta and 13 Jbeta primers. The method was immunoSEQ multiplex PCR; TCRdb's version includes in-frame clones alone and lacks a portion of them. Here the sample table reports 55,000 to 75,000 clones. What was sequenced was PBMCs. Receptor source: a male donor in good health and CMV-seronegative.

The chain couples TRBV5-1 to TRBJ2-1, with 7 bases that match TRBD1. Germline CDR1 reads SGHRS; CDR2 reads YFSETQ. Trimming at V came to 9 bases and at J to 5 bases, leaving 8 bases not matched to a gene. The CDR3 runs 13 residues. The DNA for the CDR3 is TGCGCCACGCGACAGGGTTCCGACAATGAGCAGTTCTTC. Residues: CATRQGSDNEQFF.

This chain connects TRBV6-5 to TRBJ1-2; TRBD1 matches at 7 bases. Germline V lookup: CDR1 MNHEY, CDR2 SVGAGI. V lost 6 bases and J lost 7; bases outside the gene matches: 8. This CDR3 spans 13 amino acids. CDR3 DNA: TGTGCCAGCAGCGCAGGGACAGCGGTTGGCTACACCTTC. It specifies CASSAGTAVGYTF.

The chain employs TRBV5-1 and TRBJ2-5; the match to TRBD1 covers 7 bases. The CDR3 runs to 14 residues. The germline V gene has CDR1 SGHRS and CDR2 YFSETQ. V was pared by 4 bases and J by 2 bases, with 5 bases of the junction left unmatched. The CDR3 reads CASSPTGRQETQYF. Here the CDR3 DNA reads TGCGCCAGCAGCCCGACAGGGCGACAAGAGACCCAGTACTTC.

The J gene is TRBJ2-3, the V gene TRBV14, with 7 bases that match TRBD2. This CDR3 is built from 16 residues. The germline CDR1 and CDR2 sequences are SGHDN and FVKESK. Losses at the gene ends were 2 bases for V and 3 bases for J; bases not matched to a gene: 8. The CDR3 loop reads CASSQLQWGGTDTQYF. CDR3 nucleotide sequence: TGTGCCAGCAGCCAACTTCAGTGGGGGGGAACAGATACGCAGTATTTT.

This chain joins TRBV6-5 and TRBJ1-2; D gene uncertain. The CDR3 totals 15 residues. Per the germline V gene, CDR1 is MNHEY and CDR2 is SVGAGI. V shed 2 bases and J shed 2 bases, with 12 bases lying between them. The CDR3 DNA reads TGTGCCAGCAGTTACCGCCGGGGAGGGAACTATGGCTACACCTTC. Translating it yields CASSYRRGGNYGYTF.

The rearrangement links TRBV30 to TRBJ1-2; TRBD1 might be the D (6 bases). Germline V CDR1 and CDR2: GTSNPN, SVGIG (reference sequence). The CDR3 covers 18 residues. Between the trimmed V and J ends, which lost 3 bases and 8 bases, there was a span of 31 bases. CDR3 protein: CAWRLRRGATVDAYGYTF. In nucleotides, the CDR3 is TGTGCCTGGAGACTACGACGGGGGGCTACGGTCGATGCCTACGGCTACACCTTC.

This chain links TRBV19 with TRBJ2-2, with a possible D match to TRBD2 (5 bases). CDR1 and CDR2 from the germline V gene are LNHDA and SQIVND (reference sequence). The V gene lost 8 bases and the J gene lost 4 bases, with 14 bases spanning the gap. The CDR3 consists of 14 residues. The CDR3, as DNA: TGTGCCAGTGAGGGTAAGGGTCGCACCGGGGAGCTGTTTTTT. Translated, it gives CASEGKGRTGELFF.

This CDR3 reads CAISDPGAEYGYTF. CDR3 nucleotide sequence: TGTGCCATCAGTGATCCAGGGGCGGAGTATGGCTACACCTTC. The V gene is TRBV10-3, the J gene TRBJ1-2; D may be TRBD1 (6 bases). Germline V gives CDR1 ENHRY, CDR2 SYGVKD. The V end lost 3 bases, the J end lost 5 bases, and 13 bases lay between the germline ends. The CDR3 runs 14 residues.

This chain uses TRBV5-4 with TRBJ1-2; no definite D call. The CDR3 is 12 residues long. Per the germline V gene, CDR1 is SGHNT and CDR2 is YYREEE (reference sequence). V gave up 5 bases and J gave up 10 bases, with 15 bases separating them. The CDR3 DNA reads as TGTGCCAGCAGATTTGGGGAGGGCTACTACACCTTC. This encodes CASRFGEGYYTF.

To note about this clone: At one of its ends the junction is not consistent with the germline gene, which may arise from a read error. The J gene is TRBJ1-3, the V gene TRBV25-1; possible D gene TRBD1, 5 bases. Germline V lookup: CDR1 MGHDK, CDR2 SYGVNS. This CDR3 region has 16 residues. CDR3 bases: TGTGCCAGCAGCGAATTTCTCGGGGGGTCCGGAAACACCATATATTTT. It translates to CASSEFLGGSGNTIYF.

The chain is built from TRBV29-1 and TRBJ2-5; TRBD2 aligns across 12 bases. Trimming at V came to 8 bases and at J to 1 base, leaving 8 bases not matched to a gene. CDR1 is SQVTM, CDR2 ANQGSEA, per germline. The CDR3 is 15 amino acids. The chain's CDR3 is CSPGVTSGSQETQYF. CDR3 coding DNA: TGCAGCCCTGGGGTGACTAGCGGGAGCCAAGAGACCCAGTACTTC.

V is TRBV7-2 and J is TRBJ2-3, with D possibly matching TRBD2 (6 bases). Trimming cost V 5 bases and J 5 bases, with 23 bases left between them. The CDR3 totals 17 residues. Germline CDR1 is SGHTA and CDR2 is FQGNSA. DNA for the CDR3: TGTGCCAGCAGCCCTGGCCCCCGACTAGTCGGTGGAGATACGCAGTATTTT. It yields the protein CASSPGPRLVGGDTQYF.

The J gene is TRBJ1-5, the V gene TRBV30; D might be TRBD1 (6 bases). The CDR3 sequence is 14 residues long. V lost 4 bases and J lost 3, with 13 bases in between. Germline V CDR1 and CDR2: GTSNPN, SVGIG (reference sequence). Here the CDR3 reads CAWNQGTTNQPQHF. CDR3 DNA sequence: TGTGCCTGGAACCAGGGGACCACCAATCAGCCCCAGCATTTT.

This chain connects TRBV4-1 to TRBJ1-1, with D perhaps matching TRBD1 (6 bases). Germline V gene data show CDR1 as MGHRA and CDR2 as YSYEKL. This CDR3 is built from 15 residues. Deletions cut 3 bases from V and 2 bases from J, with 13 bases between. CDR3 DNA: TGCGCCAGCAGCCACGGAGGGGGGGGAAACACTGAAGCTTTCTTT. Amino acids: CASSHGGGGNTEAFF.

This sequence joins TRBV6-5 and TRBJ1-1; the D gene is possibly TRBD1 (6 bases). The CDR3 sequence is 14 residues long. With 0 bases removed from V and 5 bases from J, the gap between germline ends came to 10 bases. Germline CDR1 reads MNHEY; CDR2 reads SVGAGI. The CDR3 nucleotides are TGTGCCAGCAGTTACTCGGACAGTATAACTGAAGCTTTCTTT. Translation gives CASSYSDSITEAFF.

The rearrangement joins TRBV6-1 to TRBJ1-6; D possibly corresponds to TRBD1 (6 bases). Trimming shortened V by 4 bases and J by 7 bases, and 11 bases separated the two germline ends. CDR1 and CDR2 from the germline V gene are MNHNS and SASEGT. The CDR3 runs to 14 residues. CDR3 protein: CASSGLDRNSPLHF. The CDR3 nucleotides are TGTGCCAGCAGTGGTCTGGACAGAAATTCACCCCTCCACTTT.

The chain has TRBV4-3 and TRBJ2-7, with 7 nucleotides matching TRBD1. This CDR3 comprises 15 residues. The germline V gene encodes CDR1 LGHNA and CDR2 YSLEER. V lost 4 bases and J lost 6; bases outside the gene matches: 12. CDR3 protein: CASSRGTDFPGEQYF. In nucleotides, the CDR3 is TGCGCCAGCAGCCGTGGGACAGATTTCCCCGGCGAGCAGTACTTC.

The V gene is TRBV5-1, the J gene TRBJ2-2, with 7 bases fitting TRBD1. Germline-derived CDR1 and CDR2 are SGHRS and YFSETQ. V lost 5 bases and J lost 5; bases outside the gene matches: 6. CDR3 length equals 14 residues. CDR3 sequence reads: CASRGDSVTGELFF. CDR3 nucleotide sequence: TGCGCCAGCAGGGGGGACAGTGTGACCGGGGAGCTGTTTTTT.

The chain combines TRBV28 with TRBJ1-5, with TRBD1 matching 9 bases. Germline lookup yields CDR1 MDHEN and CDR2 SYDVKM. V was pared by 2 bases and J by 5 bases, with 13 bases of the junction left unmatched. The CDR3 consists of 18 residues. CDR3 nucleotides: TGTGCCAGCAGTTTACGAGCGTGGGGGACAGGGTTTCATCAGCCCCAGCATTTT. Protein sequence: CASSLRAWGTGFHQPQHF.

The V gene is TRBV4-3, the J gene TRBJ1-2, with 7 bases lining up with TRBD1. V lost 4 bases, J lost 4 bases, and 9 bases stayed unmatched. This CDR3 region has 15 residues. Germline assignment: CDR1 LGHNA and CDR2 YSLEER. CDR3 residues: CASSPSPGQLYGYTF. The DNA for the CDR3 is TGCGCCAGCAGCCCCAGCCCGGGACAGCTCTATGGCTACACCTTC.

In DNA form, the CDR3 reads TGCGCCAGCAGCCCTGGACTACCTGGGGATGAGCAGTTCTTC. Its translation: CASSPGLPGDEQFF. This chain joins TRBV5-1 and TRBJ2-1; tentatively, D is TRBD2 (6 bases). Germline assignment: CDR1 SGHRS and CDR2 YFSETQ. Trimming took off 4 bases at V and 8 bases at J, with 16 bases between the two ends. The CDR3 consists of 14 residues.

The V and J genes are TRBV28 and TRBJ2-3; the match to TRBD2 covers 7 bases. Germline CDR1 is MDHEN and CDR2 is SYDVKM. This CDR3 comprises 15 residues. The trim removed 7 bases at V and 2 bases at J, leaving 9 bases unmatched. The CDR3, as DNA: TGTGCCAGCATTCCCCGGGAGGCCTACACAGATACGCAGTATTTT. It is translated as CASIPREAYTDTQYF.

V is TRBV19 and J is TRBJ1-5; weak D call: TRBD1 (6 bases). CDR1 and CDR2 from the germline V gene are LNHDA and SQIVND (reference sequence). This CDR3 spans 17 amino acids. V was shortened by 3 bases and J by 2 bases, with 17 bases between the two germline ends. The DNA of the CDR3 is TGTGCCAGTAGTATTCTACAGGGTGGGGTAGGCAATCAGCCCCAGCATTTT. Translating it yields CASSILQGGVGNQPQHF.

The CDR3 nucleotides read TGTGCCAGCAGTTCCGACGACAGAGTCGTCACTGAAGCTTTCTTT. Encoded protein: CASSSDDRVVTEAFF. V and J are TRBV6-5 and TRBJ1-1, with a weak D call TRBD1 (5 bases). This CDR3 spans 15 amino acids. Germline values: CDR1 MNHEY, CDR2 SVGAGI. Trimming removed 4 bases from V and 4 bases from J, with 16 bases in between.